What follows describes a single TCR beta chain. Authors' analysis steps: Reference gene primers were amplified, and this amplification served to estimate nucleated cell counts. Data came from immunoSEQ multiplex PCR; TCRdb stores just in-frame clones and leaves some out. Clone size and V and J calls were adopted from that table, with D and trimming inferred from the DNA. The sample carries about 33,000 clones, approximately 85% recorded once. The data were obtained in a study of blood T cell repertoires in COVID-19. Across the study: The samples span acute and convalescent COVID-19 from the United States, Italy and Spain. From T cells, B-cell-depleted T cells, or PBMCs came the material, which was cDNA or gDNA.

Germline V lookup: CDR1 SGHNT, CDR2 YYREEE (reference sequence). The CDR3 length is 16 residues. Trimming removed 4 bases from V and 7 bases from J, with 22 bases in between. Specimen: peripheral blood. The TCR comes from a human donor in a cohort sampled during active COVID-19. The chain uses TRBV5-4 and TRBJ2-3; D is possibly TRBD1 (6 bases). The CDR3, as DNA: TGTGCCAGCAGCCCAGATCTCATACAGGGTGGGAATACGCAGTATTTT. This sequence encodes CASSPDLIQGGNTQYF. Looking up the rest from reference TRBV5-4 and TRBJ2-3 gives the full variable domain: ETGVTQSPTHLIKTRGQQVTLRCSSQSGHNTVSWYQQALGQGPQFIFQYYREEENGRGNFPPRFSGLQFPNYSSELNVNALELDDSALYLCASSPDLIQGGNTQYFGPGTRLTVL.